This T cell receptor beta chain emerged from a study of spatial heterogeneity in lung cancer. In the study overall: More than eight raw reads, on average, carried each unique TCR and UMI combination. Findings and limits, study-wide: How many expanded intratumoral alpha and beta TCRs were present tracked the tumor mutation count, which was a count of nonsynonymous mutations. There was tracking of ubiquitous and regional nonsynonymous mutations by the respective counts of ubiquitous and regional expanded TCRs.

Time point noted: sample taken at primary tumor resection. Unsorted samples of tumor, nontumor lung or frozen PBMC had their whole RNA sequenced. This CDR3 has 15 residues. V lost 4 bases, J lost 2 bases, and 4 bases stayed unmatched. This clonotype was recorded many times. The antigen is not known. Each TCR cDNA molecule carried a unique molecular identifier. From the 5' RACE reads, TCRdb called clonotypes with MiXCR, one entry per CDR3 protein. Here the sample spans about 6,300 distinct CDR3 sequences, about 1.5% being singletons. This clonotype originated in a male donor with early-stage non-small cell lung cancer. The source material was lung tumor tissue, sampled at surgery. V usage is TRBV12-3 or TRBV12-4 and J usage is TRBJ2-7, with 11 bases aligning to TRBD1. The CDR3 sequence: CASSSWTGGTYEQYF. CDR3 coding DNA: TGTGCCAGCAGTTCCTGGACAGGGGGCACCTACGAGCAGTACTTC.